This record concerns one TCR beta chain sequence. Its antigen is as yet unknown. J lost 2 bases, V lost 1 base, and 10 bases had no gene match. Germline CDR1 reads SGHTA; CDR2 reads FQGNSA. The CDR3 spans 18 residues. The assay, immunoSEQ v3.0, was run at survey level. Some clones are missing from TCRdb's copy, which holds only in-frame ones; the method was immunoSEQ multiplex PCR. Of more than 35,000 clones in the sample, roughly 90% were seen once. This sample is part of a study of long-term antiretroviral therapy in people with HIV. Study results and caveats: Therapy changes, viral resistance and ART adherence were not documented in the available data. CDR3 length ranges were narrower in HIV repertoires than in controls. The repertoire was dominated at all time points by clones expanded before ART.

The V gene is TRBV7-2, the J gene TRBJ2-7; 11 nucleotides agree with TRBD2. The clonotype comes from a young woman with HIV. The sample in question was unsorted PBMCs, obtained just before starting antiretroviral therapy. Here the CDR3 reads CASSLGSSGRSTPYEQYF. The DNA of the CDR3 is TGTGCCAGCAGCTTAGGGTCTAGCGGGAGGTCTACTCCCTACGAGCAGTACTTC.